One and the same sample provided the 9 T cell receptor beta chains below, sequenced in a study of siplizumab effects on memory and regulatory T cells. Assay: immunoSEQ multiplex PCR; the TCRdb copy retains only in-frame clones and omits some. The table lists under 140,000 clones, roughly 92% of them singletons. The source material was CD4+ T cells sorted from blood. The receptors derive from a human donor in good health.

The V call is TRBV10-3, the J call TRBJ2-7, with a weak D call TRBD1 (6 bases). This CDR3 spans 17 amino acids. V lost 0 bases and J 1 base, leaving 16 bases between the germline ends. CDR1 is ENHRY and CDR2 is SYGVKD in the germline V gene. The CDR3 here is CAISESEKKDRSYEQYF. CDR3 DNA: TGTGCCATCAGTGAGTCTGAAAAAAAGGACAGATCCTACGAGCAGTACTTC.

The chain combines TRBV5-1 with TRBJ2-7, with TRBD1 matching over 7 bases. Germline assignment: CDR1 SGHRS and CDR2 YFSETQ. The J segment lost 4 bases and the V segment lost 3 bases, leaving 16 bases of the junction unmatched. This CDR3 has 17 residues. CDR3 DNA sequence: TGCGCCAGCAGCTCGCCTCTCTCCGGGGCAGGGGGATACGAGCAGTACTTC. Translating it yields CASSSPLSGAGGYEQYF.

The V gene is TRBV5-1, the J gene TRBJ1-1, with no clear D. The CDR3 runs 14 residues. With 5 bases removed from V and 3 bases from J, the gap between germline ends came to 14 bases. Germline CDR1 is SGHRS and CDR2 is YFSETQ. The CDR3 loop is CASRSSTLDTEAFF. CDR3 bases: TGCGCCAGCAGATCCAGCACGTTGGACACTGAAGCTTTCTTT.

The chain couples TRBV7-9 to TRBJ1-2, with D tentatively TRBD1 (6 bases). The germline V gene encodes CDR1 SEHNR and CDR2 FQNEAQ (reference sequence). The length of the CDR3 is 14 residues. Trimming left V 8 bases short and J 6 bases short, with 19 bases between. This CDR3 is CASVRQGQVHGYTF. The CDR3 DNA reads TGTGCCAGCGTCCGGCAGGGGCAAGTTCATGGCTACACCTTC.

The V gene is TRBV28, the J gene TRBJ2-5; TRBD2 matches 7 bases. The CDR3 has 13 amino acids. CDR1 and CDR2 from the germline V gene are MDHEN and SYDVKM. Unmatched junction bases numbered 4, after V lost 6 bases and J lost 3 bases. This chain's CDR3 is CASRGRGEETQYF. CDR3 sequence (DNA): TGTGCCAGCAGGGGACGGGGGGAAGAGACCCAGTACTTC.

The chain has TRBV19 and TRBJ1-5; 8 bases match TRBD1. The ends lost 3 bases at V and 5 bases at J; junction bases unmatched: 6. This CDR3 region has 15 residues. Germline V gene lookup returns CDR1 LNHDA and CDR2 SQIVND (reference sequence). The CDR3 loop is CASSMYRGSDQPQHF. The DNA for the CDR3 is TGTGCCAGTAGTATGTACAGGGGGAGCGATCAGCCCCAGCATTTT.

V usage is TRBV18 and J usage is TRBJ2-2; D not certain. CDR1 is KGHSH and CDR2 is LQKENI in the germline V gene. The V end lost 3 bases, the J end lost 4 bases, and 9 bases lay between the germline ends. The CDR3 has 14 residues. Here the CDR3 DNA reads TGTGCCAGCTCACCGGCAGATTCCACCGGGGAGCTGTTTTTT. This translates into CASSPADSTGELFF.

The chain carries TRBV7-7 and TRBJ2-7, with D perhaps matching TRBD1 (6 bases). Germline loops: CDR1 SSHAT, CDR2 FNYEAQ (reference sequence). CDR3 size: 13 residues. The ends were cut back, 5 bases at V and 2 bases at J, with 10 bases in the middle. CDR3 DNA sequence: TGTGCCAGCAGCGCACAGGGAACCTACGAGCAGTACTTC. The encoded protein is CASSAQGTYEQYF.

The chain carries TRBV5-4 and TRBJ2-5, with TRBD2 identical over 13 bases. Germline V gene sequence: CDR1 SGHNT, CDR2 YYREEE (reference sequence). The CDR3 has 15 amino acids. The ends lost 4 bases at V and 3 bases at J; junction bases unmatched: 3. CDR3 amino acids: CASSPGLAGEETQYF. CDR3 bases: TGTGCCAGCAGCCCCGGACTAGCGGGGGAAGAGACCCAGTACTTC.